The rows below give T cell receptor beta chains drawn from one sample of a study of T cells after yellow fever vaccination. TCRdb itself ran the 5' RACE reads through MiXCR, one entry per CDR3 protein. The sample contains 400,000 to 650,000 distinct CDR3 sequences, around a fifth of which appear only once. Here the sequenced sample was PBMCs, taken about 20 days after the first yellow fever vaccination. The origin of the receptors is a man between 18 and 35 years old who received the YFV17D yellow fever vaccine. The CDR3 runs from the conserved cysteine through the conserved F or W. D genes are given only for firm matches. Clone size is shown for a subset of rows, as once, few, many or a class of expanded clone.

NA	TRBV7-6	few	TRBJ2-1	TGTGCCAGCAGCCTTCGTGAGGGGCGGGCCTGGGATGAGCAGTTCTTC	CASSLREGRAWDEQFF
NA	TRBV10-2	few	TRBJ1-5	TGCGCCAGCAGTGAAGGACAACTGGACCAGCATTTT	CASSEGQLDQHF
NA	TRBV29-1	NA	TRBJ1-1	TGCAGCGGGGGGGGACAGAACACTGAAGCTTTCTTT	CSGGGQNTEAFF
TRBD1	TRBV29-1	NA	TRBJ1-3	TGCAGCGTAGATGGGACAGGCTTTGGAAACACCATATATTTT	CSVDGTGFGNTIYF
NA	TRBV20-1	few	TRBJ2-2	TGCAGTGCTATGGTAGCTGCCGGGGAGCTGTTTTTT	CSAMVAAGELFF
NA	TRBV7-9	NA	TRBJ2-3	TGTGCCAGCAGCTTGACCGGCCCATCGCCCCAGCAGTATTTT	CASSLTGPSPQQYF
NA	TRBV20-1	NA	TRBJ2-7	TGCAGTCAATCCCGGACTGGAACCTACGAGCAGTACTTC	CSQSRTGTYEQYF
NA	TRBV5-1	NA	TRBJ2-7	TGCGCCAGCAGCTGGGGGGCAGGATCCTACGAGCAGTACTTC	CASSWGAGSYEQYF
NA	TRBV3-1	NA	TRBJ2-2	TGTGCCAGCAGCCGAGGCCTTCCGGAGGGGGCATACACCGGGGAGCTGTTTTTT	CASSRGLPEGAYTGELFF
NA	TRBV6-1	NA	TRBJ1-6	TGTGCCAGCACCCAGCAGAGGGGGGAGAATTCACCCCTCCACTTT	CASTQQRGENSPLHF
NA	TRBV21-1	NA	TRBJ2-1	TGTGCCAGCAGCAAAGTACCGGGACAGGGGTCCGACAATGAGCAGTTCTTC	CASSKVPGQGSDNEQFF
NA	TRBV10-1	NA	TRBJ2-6	TGCGCCAGCAGCGGTAGGGCAGGGGAACAGGCCCTGACTTTC	CASSGRAGEQALTF
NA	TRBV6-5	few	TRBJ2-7	TGTGCCAGCAGTCCCCCGACCTACGAGCAGTACTTC	CASSPPTYEQYF
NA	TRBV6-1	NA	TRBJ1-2	TGTGCCAGCCGTCTTCGGGGGTATGGCTACACCTTC	CASRLRGYGYTF
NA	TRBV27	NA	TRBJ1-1	TGTGCCAGCAGTCTGAAGGGTGAGAACACTGAAGCTTTCTTT	CASSLKGENTEAFF
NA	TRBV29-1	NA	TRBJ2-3	TGCAGCGTTGAGCGGGGGCCACTCACAGATACGCAGTATTTT	CSVERGPLTDTQYF
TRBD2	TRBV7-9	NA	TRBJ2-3	TGTGCCAGCAGCCCCGGCGGGGGGGTGTCAGATACGCAGTATTTT	CASSPGGGVSDTQYF
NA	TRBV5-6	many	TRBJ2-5	TGTGCCAGCAGCTTGGGGTTCAGACAAGAGACCCAGTACTTC	CASSLGFRQETQYF
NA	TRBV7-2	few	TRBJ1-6	TGTGCCAGCAGAGGTGGGGGCTCCTATAATTCACCCCTCCACTTT	CASRGGGSYNSPLHF
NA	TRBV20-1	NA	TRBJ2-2	TGCAGTGCTAGAGTTAGTTCGGGGGAGAACACCGGGGAGCTGTTTTTT	CSARVSSGENTGELFF
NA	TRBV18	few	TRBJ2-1	TGTGCCAGCTCACCCCCCGGGGCCGCATCTAGACCCTACAATGAGCAGTTCTTC	CASSPPGAASRPYNEQFF
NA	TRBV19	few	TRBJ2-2	TGTGCCAGTACCCCCCCCACAGGCAGGGTCGGGGAGCTGTTTTTT	CASTPPTGRVGELFF
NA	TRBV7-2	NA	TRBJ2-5	TGTGCCAGCAGCCCCAGCTGGGGTTGGCAAGAGACCCAGTACTTC	CASSPSWGWQETQYF
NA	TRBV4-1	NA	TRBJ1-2	TGCGCCAGCAGCCAGACGACAGAATCAAACTATGGCTACACCTTC	CASSQTTESNYGYTF
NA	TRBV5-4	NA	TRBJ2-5	TGTGCCAGCAGCTCCACAGGGCATTTGGAGACCCAGTACTTC	CASSSTGHLETQYF
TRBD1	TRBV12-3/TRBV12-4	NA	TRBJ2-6	TGTGCCAGCAGTTTATTGATCGGGACAGGATTCTCTGGGGCCAACGTCCTGACTTTC	CASSLLIGTGFSGANVLTF
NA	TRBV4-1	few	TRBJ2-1	TGCGCCAGCAGCCAAGATCGCGAGGGGCCCGGACTCTTC	CASSQDREGPGLF
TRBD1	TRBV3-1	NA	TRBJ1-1	TGTGCCAGCAGCCAAGTCAGTCAGGGGGCCTGGACTGAAGCTTTCTTT	CASSQVSQGAWTEAFF
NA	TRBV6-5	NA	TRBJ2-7	TGTGCCAGCGGGGGGGGGGCCGAAGAGCAGTACTTC	CASGGGAEEQYF
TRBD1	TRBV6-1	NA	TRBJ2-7	TGTGCCAGCAAAAGGGGGCTGAGCTACGAGCAGTACTTC	CASKRGLSYEQYF
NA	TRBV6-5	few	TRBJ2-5	TGTGCCAGCAGTTACTCGAATGTACTAGCAGGGGAGACCCAGTACTTC	CASSYSNVLAGETQYF
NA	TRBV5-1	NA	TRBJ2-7	TGCGCCAGCAGCTTTGACGGGGGTTCCTACGAGCAGTACTTC	CASSFDGGSYEQYF
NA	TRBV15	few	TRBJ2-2	TGTGCCACCAGCAGAGTTCGGGGGAACACCGGGGAGCTGTTTTTT	CATSRVRGNTGELFF
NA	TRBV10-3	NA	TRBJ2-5	TGTGCCATCAGTGAGTCCTCCGACACCTTCCTCCAAGAGACCCAGTACTTC	CAISESSDTFLQETQYF
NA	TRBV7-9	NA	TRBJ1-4	TGTGCCAGCAGCTTATCGGCGGGTAATGAAAAACTGTTTTTT	CASSLSAGNEKLFF
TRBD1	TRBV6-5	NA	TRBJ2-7	TGTGCCAGCAGTTACGGGACAGGGGAACGGAGCTCCTACGAGCAGTACTTC	CASSYGTGERSSYEQYF
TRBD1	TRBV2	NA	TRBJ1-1	TGTGCCTACCCTAGGGGGCAGTTGAACTCTGAAGCTTTCTTT	CAYPRGQLNSEAFF
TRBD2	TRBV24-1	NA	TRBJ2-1	TGTGCCACCAGTGAACTAGCGGGGGATGAGCAGTTCTTC	CATSELAGDEQFF
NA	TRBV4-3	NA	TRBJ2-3	TGCGCCAGCAGCCACGCCCAGGGTGACGATACGCAGTATTTT	CASSHAQGDDTQYF
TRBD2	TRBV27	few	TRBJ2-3	TGTGCCAGCAAGACGCGGGGGGTCACAGATACGCAGTATTTT	CASKTRGVTDTQYF
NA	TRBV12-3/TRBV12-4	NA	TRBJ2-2	TGTGCCAGCAGTTACCCAACTTCCACCGGGGAGCTGTTTTTT	CASSYPTSTGELFF
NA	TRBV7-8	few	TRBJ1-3	TGTGCCAGCAGCTCCAGGGACGGGTACTCTGGAAACACCATATATTTT	CASSSRDGYSGNTIYF
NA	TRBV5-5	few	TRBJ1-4	TGTGCCAGCAGCTTGGCAGGCTCTCGGTCTAATGAAAAACTGTTTTTT	CASSLAGSRSNEKLFF
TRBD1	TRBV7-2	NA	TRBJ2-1	TGTGCCAGCAGCTTATGGACAGGGAACAATGAGCAGTTCTTC	CASSLWTGNNEQFF
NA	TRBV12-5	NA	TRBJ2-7	TGTGCTAGGGGATACGAGCAGTACTTC	CARGYEQYF
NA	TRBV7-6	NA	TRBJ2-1	TGTGCCAGCAGCCAATCGGCCGAGCAGTTCTTC	CASSQSAEQFF
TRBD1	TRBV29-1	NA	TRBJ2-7	TGCAGCGTTAGGGACAGGGGATACTACGAGCAGTACTTC	CSVRDRGYYEQYF
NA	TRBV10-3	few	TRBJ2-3	TGTGCCATCACCGAGACCGGAGATACGCAGTATTTT	CAITETGDTQYF
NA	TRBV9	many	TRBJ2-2	TGTGCCAGCAGCTTTCATACCGGGGAGCTGTTTTTT	CASSFHTGELFF
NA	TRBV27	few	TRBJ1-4	TGTGCCAGCAGTTTCCGTGAAAAACTGTTTTTT	CASSFREKLFF
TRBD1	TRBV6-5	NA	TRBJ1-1	TGTGCCACGCGGACAGGGTACACTGAAGCTTTCTTT	CATRTGYTEAFF
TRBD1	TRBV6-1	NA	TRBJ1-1	TGTGCCAGCAGTCCGACAGGGGGGTTGAACACTGAAGCTTTCTTT	CASSPTGGLNTEAFF
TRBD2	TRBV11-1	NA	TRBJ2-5	TGTGCCAGCAGCTTACGTAGTGAACTAGCGGGGGGGCCATCTCAGACCCAGTACTTC	CASSLRSELAGGPSQTQYF